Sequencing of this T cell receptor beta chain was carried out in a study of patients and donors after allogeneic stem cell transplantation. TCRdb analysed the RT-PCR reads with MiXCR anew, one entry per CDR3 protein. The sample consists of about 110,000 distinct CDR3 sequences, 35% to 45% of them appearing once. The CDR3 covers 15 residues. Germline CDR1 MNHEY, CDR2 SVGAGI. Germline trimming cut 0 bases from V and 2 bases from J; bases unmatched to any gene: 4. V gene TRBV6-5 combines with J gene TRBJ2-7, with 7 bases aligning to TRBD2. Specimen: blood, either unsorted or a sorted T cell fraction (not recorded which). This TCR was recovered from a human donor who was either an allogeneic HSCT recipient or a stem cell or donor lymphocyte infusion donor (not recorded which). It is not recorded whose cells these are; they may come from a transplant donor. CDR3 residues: CASSYSGGLAYEQYF. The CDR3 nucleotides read TGTGCCAGCAGTTACTCAGGAGGACTAGCCTACGAGCAGTACTTC.